This TCR beta chain was documented in a study of blood T cell repertoires in COVID-19. Sequencing used immunoSEQ multiplex PCR; TCRdb keeps in-frame clones, though not all of them. The profile shows tens of thousands of clones, around 81% of them singletons. Germline V gene sequence: CDR1 MNHEY, CDR2 SMNVEV (reference sequence). The CDR3 has 14 residues. V lost 2 bases and J lost 1, with 6 bases in between. The sample taken for sequencing was peripheral blood. This chain uses TRBV27 with TRBJ1-5; D not certain. This clonotype was obtained from a woman older than 75 with COVID-19, enrolled during active disease. The CDR3 region is CASSLAGSNQPQHF. In DNA form, the CDR3 reads TGTGCCAGCAGTTTAGCGGGGAGCAATCAGCCCCAGCATTTT.